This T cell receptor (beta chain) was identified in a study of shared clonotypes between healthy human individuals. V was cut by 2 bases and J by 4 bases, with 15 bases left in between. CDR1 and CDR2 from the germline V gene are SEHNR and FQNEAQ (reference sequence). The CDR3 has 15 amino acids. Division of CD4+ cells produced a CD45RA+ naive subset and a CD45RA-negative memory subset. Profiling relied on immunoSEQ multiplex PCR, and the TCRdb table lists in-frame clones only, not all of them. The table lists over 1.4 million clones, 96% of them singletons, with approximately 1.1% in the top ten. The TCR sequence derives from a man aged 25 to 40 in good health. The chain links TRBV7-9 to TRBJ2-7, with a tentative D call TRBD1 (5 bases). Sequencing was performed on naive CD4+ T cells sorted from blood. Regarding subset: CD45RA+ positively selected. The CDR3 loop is CASSLQGLPSYEQYF. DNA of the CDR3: TGTGCCAGCAGCTTACAGGGCCTCCCCTCGTACGAGCAGTACTTC.